This T cell receptor (beta chain) comes out of a study of OX40 agonist ivuxolimab in advanced cancers. Study-wide context: The diagnoses of dose-escalation patients were hepatocellular carcinoma, melanoma, renal cell or head and neck cancer.

The repertoire was sequenced with immunoSEQ multiplex PCR; TCRdb's copy has only in-frame clones and lacks some. The repertoire has around 46,000 clones, roughly 84% of them found once; the top ten carry approximately 15%. Here the sequenced sample was CD4+ or CD8+ T cells sorted from blood, taken in a trial of the OX40 agonist ivuxolimab. The source is an adult with an advanced solid tumor such as melanoma, head and neck, liver or kidney cancer.

CDR3 residues: CASSPGTWGMAGELFF. The CDR3 DNA is TGTGCCAGCTCACCAGGGACGTGGGGGATGGCCGGGGAGCTGTTTTTT. The rearrangement uses TRBV18 and TRBJ2-2; possibly TRBD1 or TRBD2 for D (5 bases each). Germline V CDR1 and CDR2: KGHSH, LQKENI. The length of the CDR3 is 16 residues. The ends were cut back, 2 bases at V and 6 bases at J, with 16 bases in the middle.